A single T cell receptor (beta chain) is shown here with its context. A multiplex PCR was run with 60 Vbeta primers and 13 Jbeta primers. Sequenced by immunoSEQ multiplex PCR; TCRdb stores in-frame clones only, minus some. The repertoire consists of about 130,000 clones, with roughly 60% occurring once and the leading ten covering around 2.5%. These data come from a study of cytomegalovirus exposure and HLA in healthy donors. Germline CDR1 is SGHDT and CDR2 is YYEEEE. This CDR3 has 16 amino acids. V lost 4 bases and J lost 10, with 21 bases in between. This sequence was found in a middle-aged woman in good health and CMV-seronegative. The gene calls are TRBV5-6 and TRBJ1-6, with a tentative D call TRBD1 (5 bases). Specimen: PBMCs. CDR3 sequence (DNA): TGTGCCAGCAGCCTCCAGCCCCAGGGTGTGGGCTCACCCCTCCACTTT. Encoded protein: CASSLQPQGVGSPLHF.